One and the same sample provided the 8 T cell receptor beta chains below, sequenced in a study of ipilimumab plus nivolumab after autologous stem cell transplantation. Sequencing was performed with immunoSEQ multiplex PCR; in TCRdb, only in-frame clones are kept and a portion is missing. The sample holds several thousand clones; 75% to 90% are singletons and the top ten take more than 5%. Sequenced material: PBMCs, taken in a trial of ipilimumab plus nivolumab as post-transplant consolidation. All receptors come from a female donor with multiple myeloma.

CDR3 nucleotide sequence: TGTGCCAGCATTAGGGACAGGGCAACTAATGAAAAACTGTTTTTT. This encodes CASIRDRATNEKLFF. This chain joins TRBV2 and TRBJ1-4, with 9 bases that match TRBD1. Trimming at V came to 7 bases and at J to 0 bases, leaving 3 bases not matched to a gene. CDR3 length: 15 residues. The germline gives CDR1 SNHLY, CDR2 FYNNEI.

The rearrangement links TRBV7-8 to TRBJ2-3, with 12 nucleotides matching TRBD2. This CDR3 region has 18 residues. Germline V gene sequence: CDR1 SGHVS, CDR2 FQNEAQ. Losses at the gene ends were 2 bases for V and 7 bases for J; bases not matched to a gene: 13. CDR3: CASSLSPPTSGRGYTQYF. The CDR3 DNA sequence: TGTGCCAGCAGCTTATCCCCCCCGACTAGCGGGAGAGGGTATACGCAGTATTTT.

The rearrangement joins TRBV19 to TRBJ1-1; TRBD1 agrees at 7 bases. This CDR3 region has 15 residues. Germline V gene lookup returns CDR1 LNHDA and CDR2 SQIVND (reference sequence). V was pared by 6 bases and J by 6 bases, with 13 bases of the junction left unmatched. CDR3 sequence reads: CASSTTRQGVPEAFF. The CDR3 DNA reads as TGTGCCAGTAGCACAACCCGACAGGGCGTCCCTGAAGCTTTCTTT.

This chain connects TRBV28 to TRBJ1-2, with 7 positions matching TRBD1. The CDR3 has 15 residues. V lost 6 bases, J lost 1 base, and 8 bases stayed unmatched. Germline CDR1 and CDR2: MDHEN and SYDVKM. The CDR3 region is CASSPPGQYNYGYTF. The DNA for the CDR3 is TGTGCCAGCAGCCCCCCGGGACAGTATAACTATGGCTACACCTTC.

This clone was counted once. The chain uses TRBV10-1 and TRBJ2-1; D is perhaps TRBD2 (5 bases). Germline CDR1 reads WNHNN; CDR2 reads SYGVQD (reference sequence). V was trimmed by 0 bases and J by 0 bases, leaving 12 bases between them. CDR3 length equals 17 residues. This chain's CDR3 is CASSESLASRSYNEQFF. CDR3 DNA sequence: TGCGCCAGCAGTGAGTCGTTAGCGTCCCGCTCCTACAATGAGCAGTTCTTC.

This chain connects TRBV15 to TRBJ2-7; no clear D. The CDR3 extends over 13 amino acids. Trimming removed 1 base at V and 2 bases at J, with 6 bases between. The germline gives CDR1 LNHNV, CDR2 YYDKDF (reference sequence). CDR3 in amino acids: CATSRAKTYEQYF. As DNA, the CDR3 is TGTGCCACCAGCAGAGCCAAGACCTACGAGCAGTACTTC.

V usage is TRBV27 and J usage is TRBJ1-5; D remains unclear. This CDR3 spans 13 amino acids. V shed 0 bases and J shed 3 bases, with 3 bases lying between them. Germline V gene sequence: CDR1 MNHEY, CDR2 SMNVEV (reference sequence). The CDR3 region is CASSLSNNQPQHF. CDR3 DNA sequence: TGTGCCAGCAGTTTATCGAACAATCAGCCCCAGCATTTT.

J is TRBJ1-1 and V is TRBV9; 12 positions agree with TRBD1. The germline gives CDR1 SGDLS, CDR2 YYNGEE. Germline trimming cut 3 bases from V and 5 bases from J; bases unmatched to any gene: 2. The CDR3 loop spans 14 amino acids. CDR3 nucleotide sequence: TGTGCCAGCAGCGGGGACAGGGGGCGGACTGAAGCTTTCTTT. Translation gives CASSGDRGRTEAFF. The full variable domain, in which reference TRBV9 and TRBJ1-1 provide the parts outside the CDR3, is DSGVTQTPKHLITATGQRVTLRCSPRSGDLSVYWYQQSLDQGLQFLIQYYNGEERAKGNILERFSAQQFPDLHSELNLSSLELGDSALYFCASSGDRGRTEAFFGQGTRLTVV.